Below, one TCR beta chain is given with its context. These data are taken from a study of blood T cell repertoires in COVID-19. Sequenced by immunoSEQ multiplex PCR; TCRdb stores in-frame clones only, minus some. The table shows under 250,000 clones, with 85% to 90% occurring only once. The study recruited people aged roughly 18 to 100 years across approximately 23 US areas. Symptom resolution, clearance, or two negative PCRs marked donors in Cohort 3 as recovered. CDR3 length equals 15 residues. Germline CDR1 MNHEY, CDR2 SMNVEV (reference sequence). The V end lost 6 bases, the J end lost 3 bases, and 14 bases lay between the germline ends.

J is TRBJ1-4 and V is TRBV27, with a tentative D call TRBD1 (6 bases). The source of this sequence is a man in his forties who had recovered from COVID-19. The specimen was PBMCs or T cells enriched from blood (not recorded which). The CDR3 DNA reads TGTGCCAGCAGGGCAGGGGTTCTCTCTAATGAAAAACTGTTTTTT. Translating it yields CASRAGVLSNEKLFF.